This TCR beta chain comes out of a study of Tregs in tolerant kidney transplant recipients. The data were produced by immunoSEQ multiplex PCR, yet TCRdb's version contains in-frame clones alone and is incomplete. Of fewer than 150,000 clones in the sample, roughly nine tenths are singletons; the top ten hold approximately 0.6%. The CDR3 length is 18 residues. Germline trimming cut 5 bases from V and 2 bases from J; bases unmatched to any gene: 11. Germline CDR1 reads LNHNV; CDR2 reads YYDKDF (reference sequence). The sequenced sample was CD4+ T cells from blood. The chain employs TRBV15 and TRBJ2-7; 14 nucleotides agree with TRBD2. This TCR derives from a human donor in good health. The DNA for the CDR3 is TGTGCCACCAGCCTGGGGGTGGGACTAGCGGGAGTCCCCTACGAGCAGTACTTC. Protein product: CATSLGVGLAGVPYEQYF.